This TCR beta chain derives from a study of identical twins listed by TCRdb under 2016. Notes on the research overall: To test whether fetal clonotypes persist, this study deep-sequenced TCR alpha and beta repertoires from monozygotic twins, from unrelated adults of various ages, and from cord blood. To rule out contamination, the twin experiments were replicated at different times with different library preparation protocols.

Reading from cysteine to phenylalanine, the CDR3 counts 15 amino acids. This entry keeps only the CDR3 DNA: 45 bases, framed from base 1. V is shortened by 0 bases, J by 4 bases, and the region joining them spans 11 bases. The germline V gene sets CDR1 to MGHRA and CDR2 to YSYEKL. The method behind the library was 5' RACE. The sequencing machine was an Illumina HiSeq 2000. Template switching added a universal primer binding site, and the final cDNA carried a unique molecular identifier that allowed TCR cDNA molecules to be counted accurately. Specific primers in the conserved constant-segment region were used to synthesize first-strand cDNA for the TCR alpha and beta chains. To control for contamination, every cDNA library carried two barcodes: a SMART-Mk sample barcode plus Illumina barcodes. TruSeq adapter sequences and Illumina sample barcodes were added in two successive PCR steps. The TCR alpha and beta cDNA libraries were sequenced on the Illumina HiSeq platform using custom primers. The study's own analysis went as follows. Unique molecular identifiers were extracted from raw reads with MiGEC, and CDR3 positions were determined with MiXCR. For each individual, recombination models were inferred using an EM algorithm with the repgenHMM and IGoR tools. Shared clonotypes were analyzed with the tcR package in R, and sharing was normalized by the product of cloneset sizes. Out-of-frame nonproductive sequences were analyzed to study raw recombination free of thymic and clonal selection effects. The raw public reads went through TCRdb reprocessing: fastp at Q25, MiXCR clone calling, in-frame beta chains kept. For every CDR3 protein sequence, its rows merge into one entry that carries the most common genes and DNA. TCRdb, rather than the study authors, made the V and J calls. Within this sample are 300,000 to 400,000 distinct CDR3 sequences, with 9% to 15% of them counted one time only. Clones ranked in the top ten supply roughly 7.8% of the sample.

This clonotype came up many times. There is no known antigen for this receptor. The record has no base qualities; no much larger clone is one base away. Every donor was a healthy Caucasian. The twin cohort consisted of three pairs of female monozygotic twins, all aged about 18 to 29 years. CD4+ and CD8+ T cell populations were isolated with positive isolation kits from Invitrogen. Study-wide findings and limitations: Compared with coincidental sharing between unrelated individuals, out-of-frame TCR alpha sequences shared between twins had an excess of sequences with low generation probability. Excess twin sharing in beta out-of-frame sequences was weaker because fewer shared sequences lowered the signal-to-noise ratio. Zero-insertion analyses could be partly confounded by invariant T cells such as MAIT and iNKT, though diverse VJ usage argued against such confounding for most clonotypes. Because the same donors could not be followed over many years, conclusions were based on cross-sectional statistical analysis. Out-of-frame TCR alpha sharing in monozygotic twins was systematically underestimated by recombination models, whereas sharing between unrelated individuals was in agreement with the recombination models. Fewer insertions were carried by abundant cord blood beta clonotypes; a weaker similar trend was observed in young adult naive repertoires, while no such trend was observed in memory repertoires.

These data were likewise used in another study, on yellow fever vaccine responses in identical twins. That second publication adds: According to the authors, the vaccine-induced T cell response in identical twins seemed to be partly convergent and partly specific to each individual. In the study, vaccine-responding T cell clones were precisely tracked in identical twins.

Sequenced material: CD8+ T cells sorted from blood. This chain is built from TRBV4-1 and TRBJ2-3, with the D gene not confidently named. The clonotype originates from a woman under 30 in good health. DNA sequence: TGCGCCAGCAGCCAAGAGTATGGCTCATCAGATACGCAGTATTTT. Its amino acids are CASSQEYGSSDTQYF.